This T cell receptor beta chain comes out of a study of cytomegalovirus exposure and HLA in healthy donors. The PCR ran on 60 Vbeta and 13 Jbeta primers. Assay: immunoSEQ multiplex PCR; the TCRdb copy retains only in-frame clones and omits some. Of 70,000 to 95,000 clones in the sample, around 81% are singletons; the top ten hold around 2%. Donors showed nominal health when sampled, although they likely had unrecorded immune exposures. Points on this clone: The target antigen is unknown.

CDR1 is SGHRS, CDR2 YFSETQ, per germline. The V and J ends lost 0 bases and 2 bases respectively, with 12 bases between them. This CDR3 spans 15 amino acids. Study-wide points: Whilst most TCR sequences proved rare, a subset of public TCRs occurred across many donors. Cytomegalovirus association was assigned to 150 to 200 TCR beta chains. Association with HLA alleles at 0.05 false discovery rate was found for 17,000 or so TCR beta sequences in a later analysis.

J is TRBJ2-7 and V is TRBV5-1, with D uncertain. Sequencing was done on a sample of PBMCs. This sequence was found in a man aged 18 to 30 in good health and CMV-seronegative. The CDR3 bases are TGCGCCAGCAGCTTGGCAGGATTACCCACCTACGAGCAGTACTTC. It encodes CASSLAGLPTYEQYF.